This T cell receptor beta chain was retrieved from a study of cytomegalovirus exposure and HLA in healthy donors. Findings and limits, study-wide: A later analysis found common viral pathogens apparently linked to several of the most significant clusters. Information on immune exposure was restricted to one variable (CMV serostatus). Most sequenced TCRs were rare (though some public TCRs occurred in many donors). Using a false discovery rate of 0.05, a later analysis showed that some 16,000 TCR beta sequences were associated with HLA alleles.

PCR involved 60 Vbeta and 13 Jbeta primers. Clones were read by immunoSEQ multiplex PCR, and TCRdb kept only the in-frame ones, dropping some. Here the sample spans 200,000 or so clones, more than 60% being singletons. Regarding this clone: Its antigen is as yet unknown.

The CDR3 runs to 14 residues. The germline gives CDR1 PRHDT, CDR2 FYEKMQ (reference sequence). The V gene end was trimmed by 4 bases and the J gene end by 4 bases; junction bases not matched to a gene: 7. V is TRBV13 and J is TRBJ2-7; 7 nucleotides line up with TRBD1. The source material was PBMCs. This receptor was obtained from a man in his forties in good health and CMV-seronegative. The CDR3: CASSSGTAVYEQYF. CDR3 in DNA: TGTGCCAGCAGCTCCGGGACAGCGGTTTACGAGCAGTACTTC.